This TCR beta chain comes out of a study of regulatory T cells in long-lasting Graves disease. Libraries of TCR beta came from iRepertoire HTBI primers plus Arm-PCR of CDR3 regions. TCRdb fed the multiplex PCR reads into MiXCR, producing one record per CDR3 protein. The repertoire includes over 500,000 distinct CDR3 sequences, roughly 16% of them detected once, and 15% to 20% sits in the top ten. Described time point: newly diagnosed GD, antithyroid drugs for less than 3 months. The authors made the TCR library using RNA they extracted from PBMCs. By American Thyroid Association guidelines, Graves' disease was diagnosed in the cohort. Details on this clonotype: The germline gene is not matched at one end of the junction; a read error may be the cause.

The same data also went into a second study, on T cells in Graves' hyperthyroidism and ophthalmopathy. That source reports: Within blood appeared most thyroid clonotypes that had expanded above 0.001.

The sequence was collected from a woman aged 25 to 39 with Graves disease. Sample: peripheral blood mononuclear cells (PBMCs), taken at new diagnosis, from a patient treated with antithyroid drugs.

CDR3: CANSTRPAGQKNIQYF. The CDR3 DNA sequence: TGTGCCAACAGTACCCGCCCGGCGGGACAAAAAAACATTCAGTACTTC. The rearrangement links TRBV2 to TRBJ2-4; D could derive from TRBD1 or TRBD2 (6 bases each). Germline assignment: CDR1 SNHLY and CDR2 FYNNEI. The CDR3 spans 16 residues.